This passage covers 27 T cell receptor beta chains from one sample sequenced in a study of human thymus T cells. Thymic tissue was derived from resections collected during corrective heart surgery. Measured with immunoSEQ multiplex PCR; TCRdb has only the in-frame clones, and not every one. The sample holds 60,000 to 75,000 clones, roughly 94% seen once. The sequencing input was thymus tissue. These receptors all stem from a girl in the first two years of life with a congenital heart defect but otherwise immunologically healthy.

The chain is built from TRBV5-1 and TRBJ2-5; 7 bases map to TRBD1. The CDR3 has 15 amino acids. V gave up 4 bases and J gave up 5 bases; unmatched junction bases: 11. Germline values: CDR1 SGHRS, CDR2 YFSETQ. The CDR3 coding sequence is TGCGCCAGCAGCAGTACCGGGACAGTAACGGAGACCCAGTACTTC. This sequence encodes CASSSTGTVTETQYF.

CDR3 DNA: TGTGCCAGCAGTGCTGGGCGAGGTGAAGCTTTCTTT. Translation gives CASSAGRGEAFF. The V call is TRBV2, the J call TRBJ1-1; D uncertain. Germline CDR1 SNHLY, CDR2 FYNNEI. This CDR3 comprises 12 residues. V lost 4 bases to trimming and J lost 7 bases, with 10 bases between them. Supplemented by reference TRBV2 and TRBJ1-1, the full variable domain reads EPEVTQTPSHQVTQMGQEVILRCVPISNHLYFYWYRQILGQKVEFLVSFYNNEISEKSEIFDDQFSVERPDGSNFTLKIRSTKLEDSAMYFCASSAGRGEAFFGQGTRLTVV.

This clone came up once. J is TRBJ2-7 and V is TRBV19, with 13 bases that match TRBD2. Germline CDR1 is LNHDA and CDR2 is SQIVND (reference sequence). The junction had 11 bases not matched to a gene; V was cut back by 6 bases and J by 6 bases. This CDR3 contains 16 residues. The CDR3 DNA is TGTGCCAGTAGCGGACTAGCGGGAGTGAACTATAGCGAGCAGTACTTC. This translates into CASSGLAGVNYSEQYF.

The chain combines TRBV2 with TRBJ2-1, with D possibly being TRBD1 or TRBD2 (5 bases each). Trimming cost V 6 bases and J 5 bases, with 11 bases left between them. Germline-derived CDR1 and CDR2 are SNHLY and FYNNEI. This CDR3 has 13 amino acids. Here the CDR3 reads CASSARGDNEQFF. The CDR3 region has the DNA TGTGCCAGCAGCGCAAGGGGAGACAATGAGCAGTTCTTC.

The V gene is TRBV27, the J gene TRBJ2-7; 7 nucleotides line up with TRBD2. Germline CDR1 and CDR2: MNHEY and SMNVEV (reference sequence). V gave up 3 bases and J gave up 3 bases; unmatched junction bases: 5. The CDR3 extends over 14 amino acids. CDR3: CASSLREGFYEQYF. In DNA form, the CDR3 reads TGTGCCAGCAGTTTGAGGGAGGGGTTCTACGAGCAGTACTTC.

The gene calls are TRBV5-1 and TRBJ2-3; 9 bases fit TRBD1. CDR1 SGHRS and CDR2 YFSETQ come from the germline V gene. The CDR3 has 16 amino acids. Germline trimming cut 4 bases from V and 3 bases from J; bases unmatched to any gene: 9. CDR3 amino acids: CASSIRDREGTDTQYF. DNA of the CDR3: TGCGCCAGCAGCATCCGGGACAGGGAAGGAACAGATACGCAGTATTTT.

Here the CDR3 DNA reads TGTGCCAGCAGGAGGGGCAACAATGAGCAGTTCTTC. It is translated as CASRRGNNEQFF. The chain is built from TRBV27 and TRBJ2-1; either TRBD1 or TRBD2 may fit D (5 bases each). The germline gives CDR1 MNHEY, CDR2 SMNVEV (reference sequence). This CDR3 has 12 amino acids. Trimming removed 6 bases from V and 5 bases from J, with 8 bases in between.

In this sample, this clone turned up a few times. The chain combines TRBV29-1 with TRBJ1-1, with 9 nucleotides matching TRBD1. CDR3 size: 15 residues. In germline, CDR1 is SQVTM, CDR2 ANQGSEA. J was trimmed by 3 bases and V by 3 bases; bases with no gene match: 8. The CDR3 sequence is CSVDLGRDRDTEAFF. The CDR3 DNA is TGCAGCGTTGATTTAGGCAGGGACAGGGACACTGAAGCTTTCTTT.

The J gene is TRBJ2-7, the V gene TRBV25-1; 7 bases are a match to TRBD1. Looked up from germline, CDR1 is MGHDK and CDR2 is SYGVNS. The CDR3 loop spans 16 amino acids. Trimming at V came to 5 bases and at J to 0 bases, leaving 10 bases not matched to a gene. In nucleotides, the CDR3 is TGTGCCAGCAGTCCTTCGGACAGGCCAAGCTCCTACGAGCAGTACTTC. Its translation: CASSPSDRPSSYEQYF.

The chain recombines TRBV5-4 with TRBJ2-2; 7 positions match TRBD2. After removal of 3 bases from V and 7 bases from J, the junction contained 9 bases not matched to a gene. CDR1 SGHNT and CDR2 YYREEE come from the germline V gene (reference sequence). CDR3 length: 15 residues. The CDR3 here is CASSWGGPFDGELFF. Here the CDR3 DNA reads TGTGCCAGCAGCTGGGGAGGGCCATTCGACGGGGAGCTGTTTTTT.

This chain links TRBV6-4 with TRBJ2-5; the D is unclear. With 1 base removed from V and 2 bases from J, the gap between germline ends came to 2 bases. Germline V gives CDR1 MRHNA, CDR2 SNTAGT. CDR3 length: 12 residues. CDR3 region: CASSDWQETQYF. For the CDR3, the DNA is TGTGCCAGCAGTGACTGGCAAGAGACCCAGTACTTC.

This clone was seen just once. V gene TRBV10-1 combines with J gene TRBJ1-5, with 7 bases aligning to TRBD1. This CDR3 has 17 amino acids. Germline CDR1 and CDR2: WNHNN and SYGVQD (reference sequence). V shed 10 bases, J shed 0 bases, and the junction held 15 bases outside the gene matches. For the CDR3, the DNA is TGCGCCACCCTGAGGGACAGAGCATCCTATAGCAATCAGCCCCAGCATTTT. It encodes CATLRDRASYSNQPQHF.

This clone was detected once. The V and J genes are TRBV6-5 and TRBJ2-3; the match to TRBD2 covers 7 bases. V was pared by 5 bases and J by 3 bases, with 8 bases of the junction left unmatched. The CDR3 consists of 15 residues. Germline V lookup: CDR1 MNHEY, CDR2 SVGAGI. CDR3 residues: CASSGPERETDTQYF. In nucleotides, the CDR3 is TGTGCCAGCAGTGGGCCGGAGCGGGAAACAGATACGCAGTATTTT.

This clone was counted once. The chain has TRBV18 and TRBJ1-2, with D tentatively TRBD1 (5 bases). The CDR3 covers 18 residues. Trimming took 6 bases from V and 5 from J, leaving 28 bases between them. The germline V gene has CDR1 KGHSH and CDR2 LQKENI. Here the CDR3 reads CASSIKDKATAGLYGYTF. As DNA, the CDR3 is TGTGCCAGCTCCATCAAGGACAAAGCAACTGCTGGGCTTTATGGCTACACCTTC.

This chain joins TRBV9 and TRBJ1-3, with D possibly matching TRBD1 (6 bases). The CDR3 length is 16 residues. Germline V gene sequence: CDR1 SGDLS, CDR2 YYNGEE. Trimming shortened V by 4 bases and J by 0 bases, and 14 bases separated the two germline ends. The CDR3 nucleotides read TGTGCCAGCAGCCCCACAGGGAGAGCCTCTGGAAACACCATATATTTT. This gives the protein CASSPTGRASGNTIYF.

The chain uses TRBV5-5 and TRBJ1-3; tentatively, D is TRBD1 (6 bases). CDR1 and CDR2 (germline): SGHKS, YYEKEE (reference sequence). Trimming left V 4 bases short and J 3 bases short, with 17 bases between. The CDR3 spans 16 residues. DNA for the CDR3: TGTGCCAGCAGCGGATCTTGGGGGCTGAGTGGAAACACCATATATTTT. Residues: CASSGSWGLSGNTIYF.

The chain links TRBV11-2 to TRBJ2-3; the D is unclear. Trimming cost V 5 bases and J 6 bases, with 9 bases left between them. This CDR3 spans 12 amino acids. Germline V lookup: CDR1 SGHAT, CDR2 FQNNGV. CDR3 bases: TGTGCCAGCAGCCCGAGTAGTGATACGCAGTATTTT. Amino acid sequence: CASSPSSDTQYF. Filled out from reference TRBV11-2 and TRBJ2-3, the complete variable domain reads EAGVAQSPRYKIIEKRQSVAFWCNPISGHATLYWYQQILGQGPKLLIQFQNNGVVDDSQLPKDRFSAERLKGVDSTLKIQPAKLEDSAVYLCASSPSSDTQYFGPGTRLTVL.

The chain recombines TRBV5-4 with TRBJ1-4, with TRBD1 matching 8 bases. Germline assignment: CDR1 SGHNT and CDR2 YYREEE (reference sequence). Trimming cost V 4 bases and J 7 bases; bases outside gene matches: 9. The CDR3 is made up of 15 amino acids. CDR3: CASSPDRGSSEKLFF. DNA of the CDR3: TGTGCCAGCAGCCCAGACAGGGGTTCGAGTGAAAAACTGTTTTTT.

This chain uses TRBV6-5 with TRBJ1-5; no reliable D call. The CDR3 runs to 15 residues. V was clipped by 6 bases and J by 5 bases, with 17 bases between them. CDR1 is MNHEY, CDR2 SVGAGI, per germline. The CDR3 nucleotides read TGTGCCAGCAGCGACCAGCACTTTAACCATCAGCCCCAGCATTTT. This sequence encodes CASSDQHFNHQPQHF.

The chain employs TRBV10-3 and TRBJ1-1; D remains unclear. Trimming cost V 0 bases and J 3 bases, with 5 bases left between them. CDR1 and CDR2 from the germline V gene are ENHRY and SYGVKD. The CDR3 has 13 residues. CDR3 sequence reads: CAISESSDTEAFF. The CDR3 DNA follows: TGTGCCATCAGTGAGTCGAGCGACACTGAAGCTTTCTTT.

The chain links TRBV15 to TRBJ2-5; D gene uncertain. The V gene's germline CDR1 is LNHNV and CDR2 YYDKDF (reference sequence). There are 14 residues in the CDR3. V was pared by 3 bases and J by 0 bases, with 8 bases between. For the CDR3, the DNA is TGTGCCACCAGCAGGCTGGATTACCAAGAGACCCAGTACTTC. Amino acid sequence: CATSRLDYQETQYF.

The CDR3 loop reads CASSLERAQGNEQFF. The DNA for the CDR3 is TGTGCCAGCAGCTTAGAGAGGGCCCAGGGGAATGAGCAGTTCTTC. The chain recombines TRBV7-6 with TRBJ2-1; D is perhaps TRBD1 (6 bases). V dropped 1 base and J dropped 7 bases, with 14 bases sitting between them. The germline V gene has CDR1 SGHVS and CDR2 FNYEAQ. The CDR3 is 15 residues long.

The gene calls are TRBV2 and TRBJ1-4; D unresolved. Per germline, CDR1 SNHLY and CDR2 FYNNEI. V lost 2 bases to trimming and J lost 7 bases, with 11 bases between them. The CDR3 has 14 amino acids. Here the CDR3 DNA reads TGTGCCAGCAGTGAAACCCTAGGGAGTGAAAAACTGTTTTTT. The encoded protein is CASSETLGSEKLFF.

The genes are TRBV5-1 and TRBJ2-3, with TRBD1 matching 8 bases. The CDR3 has 15 amino acids. Unmatched junction bases numbered 4, after V lost 2 bases and J lost 2 bases. Germline-derived CDR1 and CDR2 are SGHRS and YFSETQ. DNA of the CDR3: TGCGCCAGCAGCTTACTGGACAGGGCCACAGATACGCAGTATTTT. Encoded protein: CASSLLDRATDTQYF.

The rearrangement links TRBV5-1 to TRBJ1-4, with TRBD1 as a possible D gene (5 bases). The V gene's germline CDR1 is SGHRS and CDR2 YFSETQ. The CDR3 extends over 16 amino acids. With 0 bases removed from V and 11 bases from J, the gap between germline ends came to 20 bases. In nucleotides, the CDR3 is TGCGCCAGCAGCTTGGCCGGGACGCCGGAGAGTGACAAACTGTTTTTT. It specifies CASSLAGTPESDKLFF.

The chain recombines TRBV4-1 with TRBJ2-1; 7 bases line up with TRBD1. The V gene's germline CDR1 is MGHRA and CDR2 YSYEKL. The CDR3 spans 16 residues. V gave up 3 bases and J gave up 0 bases; unmatched junction bases: 5. CDR3 coding DNA: TGCGCCAGCAGCCAGAGAGGGGGCCGCTCCTACAATGAGCAGTTCTTC. This codes for CASSQRGGRSYNEQFF.

The genes are TRBV7-4 and TRBJ2-5; 9 positions agree with TRBD1. CDR3 size: 16 residues. Germline CDR1 SGHVT, CDR2 SQSDAQ. Trimming removed 5 bases from V and 0 bases from J; junction bases left unmatched: 7. CDR3 protein: CASSLRDRDYQETQYF. The CDR3 coding sequence is TGTGCCAGCAGCCTCCGGGACAGGGACTACCAAGAGACCCAGTACTTC.